This T cell receptor beta chain was identified during a study of blood T cell repertoires in COVID-19. Per the original methods: Estimation of nucleated cell counts was performed using reference gene primer amplification. Here immunoSEQ multiplex PCR was the method, and the copy in TCRdb shows in-frame clones only, minus some. From that table come the V and J calls and clone size; the DNA was used to work out D and trimming. The table has hundreds of thousands of clones, 85% to 90% seen once. CDR1 LGHDT and CDR2 YNNKEL come from the germline V gene (reference sequence). The CDR3 contains 12 residues. V gave up 3 bases and J gave up 9 bases, with 9 bases separating them.

The sequenced sample consisted of PBMCs or T cells enriched from blood (not recorded which). This receptor was obtained from a young man who had recovered from COVID-19. The chain recombines TRBV3-1 (or the pseudogene TRBV3-2) with TRBJ2-1; D call uncertain. Written as DNA, the CDR3 is TGTGCCAGCAGCCAGACAAACAGTGAGCAGTTCTTC. As protein: CASSQTNSEQFF.